This T cell receptor (beta chain) was obtained from a study of T cell responses to AZD1222 COVID-19 vaccine. Study context: Second-dose recipients at about 4 or about 12 weeks were treated as one pooled group.

The CDR3 runs 16 residues. The V gene end was trimmed by 5 bases and the J gene end by 1 base; junction bases not matched to a gene: 9. Germline V lookup: CDR1 SGHVS, CDR2 FQNEAQ. To note about this clone: Its cognate antigen is unknown.

This table comes from immunoSEQ multiplex PCR, and its TCRdb copy is limited to in-frame clones, with some not included. This sample carries around 130,000 clones, roughly nine tenths of them seen once, and the ten largest clones take roughly 5.4%. Study-wide results and limits: Donors were largely white British and mainly female; clonal diversity was possibly underestimated.

The sequencing here drew on peripheral blood, taken on day 0 of AZD1222 vaccination. The sequence derives from an adult in good health. The chain joins TRBV7-8 to TRBJ2-3; 7 positions agree with TRBD1. CDR3 protein: CASSPEQGSGTDTQYF. The CDR3 DNA reads TGTGCCAGCAGCCCTGAACAGGGGAGTGGCACAGATACGCAGTATTTT.